Listed below are T cell receptor beta chains from one sample, sequenced in a study of T cell responses to AZD1222 COVID-19 vaccine. Assay: immunoSEQ multiplex PCR; the TCRdb copy retains only in-frame clones and omits some. The table shows around 150,000 clones, with approximately 90% occurring only once. The sequencing here drew on peripheral blood, taken on day 0 of MenACWY control vaccination. All receptors derive from an adult in good health. The CDR3 runs from the conserved cysteine through the conserved F or W. The D gene is left open where the match is weak. For some rows the clone size is stated as once, few or many, or as a class when expanded; others skip it.

TRBJ1-4 | NA | TRBV15 | TRBD1 | CATQANTGVAGNEKLFF | TGTGCCACCCAGGCAAATACAGGGGTTGCTGGGAATGAAAAACTGTTTTTT
TRBJ2-2 | NA | TRBV7-2 | TRBD2 | CASSLRPSGVTGELFF | TGTGCCAGCAGCTTACGTCCTAGCGGGGTCACCGGGGAGCTGTTTTTT
TRBJ1-5 | NA | TRBV4-3 | NA | CASSQAASLQPQHF | TGCGCCAGCAGCCAAGCTGCCAGTCTTCAGCCCCAGCATTTT
TRBJ1-1 | NA | TRBV4-1 | NA | CASSPTMLGNTEAFF | TGCGCCAGCAGCCCCACTATGTTGGGGAACACTGAAGCTTTCTTT
TRBJ2-7 | few | TRBV7-2 | TRBD2 | CASSSASGTHYEQYF | TGTGCCAGCAGCTCCGCCAGCGGGACGCACTACGAGCAGTACTTC
TRBJ1-1 | NA | TRBV19 | NA | CASSLTAGMAFF | TGTGCCAGTAGTCTTACGGCCGGAATGGCTTTCTTT
TRBJ1-5 | few | TRBV2 | TRBD1 | CATDRAGQPQHF | TGTGCCACAGACAGGGCGGGTCAGCCCCAGCATTTT
TRBJ1-1 | NA | TRBV28 | TRBD1 | CASSRQGWEMAFF | TGTGCCAGCAGTCGACAGGGGTGGGAGATGGCTTTCTTT
TRBJ2-3 | NA | TRBV5-1 | NA | CASSLGQGPTDTQYF | TGCGCCAGCAGCTTGGGGCAGGGCCCCACAGATACGCAGTATTTT
TRBJ1-2 | NA | TRBV5-4 | NA | CASSRKDSEGYGYTF | TGTGCCAGCAGCAGAAAGGACAGCGAGGGGTATGGCTACACCTTC
TRBJ2-5 | NA | TRBV5-1 | NA | CASSLEGGRETQYF | TGCGCCAGCAGCTTGGAAGGTGGGCGAGAGACCCAGTACTTC
TRBJ2-1 | NA | TRBV2 | NA | CASRETITNEQFF | TGTGCCAGCAGAGAGACCATTACGAATGAGCAGTTCTTC
TRBJ1-1 | NA | TRBV28 | NA | CASVRDTEAFF | TGTGCCAGCGTGAGGGACACTGAAGCTTTCTTT
TRBJ1-2 | NA | TRBV3-1/TRBV3-2 | TRBD1 | CASSLGGTGGTRTIGYTF | TGTGCCAGCAGCCTGGGGGGGACAGGGGGAACTAGAACTATCGGCTACACCTTC
TRBJ2-4 | NA | TRBV11-3 | NA | CASSLDRSRGDIQYF | TGTGCCAGCAGCTTAGATCGGAGCCGTGGGGACATTCAGTACTTC
TRBJ1-2 | NA | TRBV27 | NA | CASSSAGQTLYGYTF | TGTGCCAGCAGTTCGGCAGGACAGACCCTCTATGGCTACACCTTC
TRBJ2-3 | NA | TRBV7-8 | NA | CASSLVIPPDTQYF | TGTGCCAGCAGCTTAGTGATTCCTCCAGATACGCAGTATTTT
TRBJ2-1 | NA | TRBV9 | TRBD2 | CASSVTGTSGNNEQFF | TGTGCCAGCAGCGTAACCGGGACTAGCGGAAACAATGAGCAGTTCTTC
TRBJ2-3 | NA | TRBV5-1 | TRBD2 | CASSPGVAGPRTDTQYF | TGCGCCAGCAGCCCTGGGGTAGCGGGGCCCCGGACAGATACGCAGTATTTT
TRBJ1-6 | NA | TRBV10-1 | NA | CATTLDRILGSPLHF | TGCGCCACCACACTGGACAGAATTTTGGGGTCACCCCTCCACTTT
TRBJ2-1 | NA | TRBV11-1 | NA | CASSSPILAIHNEQFF | TGTGCCAGCAGTTCCCCGATACTAGCTATTCACAATGAGCAGTTCTTC
TRBJ1-1 | NA | TRBV6-1 | NA | CASSEGGVATEAFF | TGTGCCAGCAGTGAAGGGGGCGTTGCGACTGAAGCTTTCTTT
TRBJ2-1 | NA | TRBV29-1 | TRBD1 | CSVPPRDRKSSYNEQFF | TGCAGCGTTCCGCCCCGGGACAGAAAGAGCTCCTACAATGAGCAGTTCTTC
TRBJ2-6 | NA | TRBV9 | NA | CASTTVSPLSGANVLTF | TGTGCCAGCACAACAGTTAGCCCTCTCTCTGGGGCCAACGTCCTGACTTTC
TRBJ2-1 | NA | TRBV6-1 | TRBD1 | CASSEETGGYNEQFF | TGTGCCAGCAGTGAAGAGACAGGGGGCTACAATGAGCAGTTCTTC
TRBJ2-2 | NA | TRBV5-5 | NA | CASSLNLGLTGELFF | TGTGCCAGCAGCTTAAACCTAGGACTGACCGGGGAGCTGTTTTTT
TRBJ2-7 | NA | TRBV11-2 | NA | CASSLMPSAEQYF | TGTGCCAGCAGCTTAATGCCTAGCGCCGAGCAGTACTTC
TRBJ1-2 | once | TRBV28 | NA | CASRTGFGYTF | TGTGCCAGCAGGACAGGTTTTGGCTACACCTTC
TRBJ1-4 | NA | TRBV13 | TRBD1 | CASSPGQGMGEKLFF | TGTGCCAGCAGCCCCGGACAGGGGATGGGTGAAAAACTGTTTTTT
TRBJ1-4 | NA | TRBV27 | NA | CASRPQGATNEKLFF | TGTGCCAGCAGGCCACAGGGTGCAACTAATGAAAAACTGTTTTTT
TRBJ2-7 | NA | TRBV19 | NA | CASSMLAASYEQYF | TGTGCCAGTAGTATGTTAGCGGCTTCCTACGAGCAGTACTTC
TRBJ2-7 | NA | TRBV27 | NA | CASSLSRGGPYEQYF | TGTGCCAGCAGTTTATCGAGGGGAGGACCCTACGAGCAGTACTTC
TRBJ1-1 | once | TRBV18 | NA | CASSQQGNTEAFF | TGTGCCAGCTCACAACAGGGGAACACTGAAGCTTTCTTT
TRBJ1-1 | NA | TRBV28 | NA | CASSSGGGGEAFF | TGTGCCAGCAGTTCAGGAGGGGGTGGGGAAGCTTTCTTT
TRBJ1-1 | NA | TRBV2 | NA | CASSEVGKSAEAFF | TGTGCCAGCAGTGAGGTGGGCAAATCCGCTGAAGCTTTCTTT
TRBJ1-2 | NA | TRBV7-2 | NA | CASSSGPYGYTF | TGTGCCAGCAGCTCCGGACCCTATGGCTACACCTTC
TRBJ2-2 | NA | TRBV7-8 | NA | CASREGTAYTGELFF | TGTGCCAGCAGGGAGGGGACAGCTTACACCGGGGAGCTGTTTTTT
TRBJ2-1 | NA | TRBV2 | NA | CASSLSRSSYNEQFF | TGTGCCAGCAGTCTTTCGCGGAGCTCCTACAATGAGCAGTTCTTC